The following is a TCR beta chain sequence with its context. The antigen remains unidentified. Data came from immunoSEQ multiplex PCR; TCRdb stores just in-frame clones and leaves some out. The sample includes over 55,000 clones, roughly four fifths of them seen just once. The entry originates in a study of radiation and T cells in renal cell carcinoma. Looking at the study overall: Nephrectomy followed 15 Gy stereotactic body radiation by 4 weeks. General observations from the study: In blood, top tumor clones expanded by 2 weeks, shrinking by 4.

Time point specified: blood 2 weeks post-SBRT. Regarding treatment: 15 Gy SBRT to primary tumor, nephrectomy 4 weeks later. This CDR3 is built from 13 residues. V was clipped by 4 bases and J by 8 bases, with 15 bases between them. CDR1 is SGHRS and CDR2 is YFSETQ in the germline V gene. The chain employs TRBV5-1 and TRBJ1-2, with D possibly matching TRBD1 (5 bases). The source of this sequence is a man between 60 and 75 years old with renal cell carcinoma. The source material was blood, sampled from a patient whose treatment included radiotherapy and nephrectomy. The CDR3 nucleotides read TGCGCCAGCAGCCTCGGGACCTCGGGGGGCTACACCTTC. Amino acids: CASSLGTSGGYTF.